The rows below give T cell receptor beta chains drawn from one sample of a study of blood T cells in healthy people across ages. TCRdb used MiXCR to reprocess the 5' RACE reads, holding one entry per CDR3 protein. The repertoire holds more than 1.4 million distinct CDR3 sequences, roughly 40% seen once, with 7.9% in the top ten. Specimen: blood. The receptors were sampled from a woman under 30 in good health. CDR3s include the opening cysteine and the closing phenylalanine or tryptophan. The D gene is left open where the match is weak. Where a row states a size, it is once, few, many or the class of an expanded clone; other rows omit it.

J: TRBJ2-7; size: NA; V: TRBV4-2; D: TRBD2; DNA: TGTGCCAGCAGCTCTTCACCGACTAGCGGGACAACACTGGCGTGCGAGCAGTACTTC; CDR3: CASSSSPTSGTTLACEQYF
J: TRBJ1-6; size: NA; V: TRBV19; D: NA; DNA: TGTGCCAGCGCAGATGGACAGAAAAATTCACCCCTCCACTTT; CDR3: CASADGQKNSPLHF
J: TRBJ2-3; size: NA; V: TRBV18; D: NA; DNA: TGTGCCAGCTCACCAGAACTCCTTCCGCAGTATTTT; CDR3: CASSPELLPQYF
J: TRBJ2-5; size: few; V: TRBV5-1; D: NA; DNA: TGCGCCAGCAGCTTGTTTTCTAGGGAGACCCAGTACTTC; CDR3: CASSLFSRETQYF
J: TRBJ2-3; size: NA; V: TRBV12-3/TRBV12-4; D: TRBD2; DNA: TGTGCCAGCAGTTGGGGGACTAGCGGGACGATCACAGATACGCAGTATTTT; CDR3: CASSWGTSGTITDTQYF
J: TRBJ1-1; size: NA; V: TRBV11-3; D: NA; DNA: TGTGCCAGCAGCTTAGGTTTTGGGCCAGATGAAGCTTTCTTT; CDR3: CASSLGFGPDEAFF
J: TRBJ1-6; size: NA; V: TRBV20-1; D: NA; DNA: TGCAGTGCCCCTAGGGCTAATTCACCCCTCCACTTT; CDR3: CSAPRANSPLHF
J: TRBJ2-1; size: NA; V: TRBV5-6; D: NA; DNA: TGTGCCAGCAGCCGGACCCTACGAGATAACAATGAGCAGTTCTTC; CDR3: CASSRTLRDNNEQFF
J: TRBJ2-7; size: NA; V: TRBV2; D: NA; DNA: TGTGCCAGCAGGAGGAGCGAGCAGTACTTC; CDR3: CASRRSEQYF
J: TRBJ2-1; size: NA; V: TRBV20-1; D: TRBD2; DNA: TGCAGTGCTAGAGAGACTAGCGGGAGCTCCTACAATGAGCAGTTCTTC; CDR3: CSARETSGSSYNEQFF
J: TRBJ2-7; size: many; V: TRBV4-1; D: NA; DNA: TGCGCCAGCAGCCAAGGGGTGAGAGGCGAGCAGTACTTC; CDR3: CASSQGVRGEQYF
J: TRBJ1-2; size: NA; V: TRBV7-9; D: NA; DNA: TGTGCCAGCAGTACCCGACTTATGGGTTTCGACTATGGCTACACCTTC; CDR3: CASSTRLMGFDYGYTF
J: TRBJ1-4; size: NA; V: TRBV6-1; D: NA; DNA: TGTGCCAGCAGTGAATCCATCTTGGGGGAAAAACTGTTTTTT; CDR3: CASSESILGEKLFF
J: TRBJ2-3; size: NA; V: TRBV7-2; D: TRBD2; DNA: TGTGCCAGCAGCTTAAATCTGGCGGGAGGTTTAGCAGATACGCAGTATTTT; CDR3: CASSLNLAGGLADTQYF
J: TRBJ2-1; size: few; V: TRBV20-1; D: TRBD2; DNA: TGCAGTGCTAGAGGGGCGGGGGGGCGGTACAATGAGCAGTTCTTC; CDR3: CSARGAGGRYNEQFF
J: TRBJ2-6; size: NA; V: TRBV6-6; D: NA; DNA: TGTGCCAGCAGTTACCCCAAAGCCAGCTCTGGGGCCAACGTCCTGACTTTC; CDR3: CASSYPKASSGANVLTF
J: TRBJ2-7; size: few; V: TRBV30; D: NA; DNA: TGTGCCTGCCAACTGACTGGGACCTACGAGCAGTACTTC; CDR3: CACQLTGTYEQYF
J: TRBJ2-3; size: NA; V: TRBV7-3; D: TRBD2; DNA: TGTGCCAGCAGCTTGGCGGGGGGCTCGAGGACGCAGTATTTT; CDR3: CASSLAGGSRTQYF
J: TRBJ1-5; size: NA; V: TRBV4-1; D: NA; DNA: TGCGCCAGCAGCCAAGGGGCAGGGGCTAGCAATCAGCCCCAGCATTTT; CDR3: CASSQGAGASNQPQHF
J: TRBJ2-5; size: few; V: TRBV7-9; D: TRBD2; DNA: TGTGCCAGCAGCTTAGTTCGACTAGCGGGAGAGACCCAGTACTTC; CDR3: CASSLVRLAGETQYF
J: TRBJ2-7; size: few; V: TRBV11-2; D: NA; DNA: TGTGCCAGCAGCTTAGCCTTGGGCCCGGGGTACGAGCAGTACTTC; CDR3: CASSLALGPGYEQYF
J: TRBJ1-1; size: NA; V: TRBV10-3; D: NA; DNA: TGTGCCACCATGCCATCAGTCCTCGGGAGGAACACTGAAGCTTTCTTT; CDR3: CATMPSVLGRNTEAFF
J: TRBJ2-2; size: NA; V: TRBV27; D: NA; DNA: TGTGCCAGCAGTCATCCAGGGGTCGTGTCCGTCGGGGAGCTGTTTTTT; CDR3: CASSHPGVVSVGELFF
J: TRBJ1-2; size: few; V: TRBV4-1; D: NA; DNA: TGCGCCAGCAGCCAAGATCTCGGGGCCGCTGGCTACACCTTC; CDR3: CASSQDLGAAGYTF
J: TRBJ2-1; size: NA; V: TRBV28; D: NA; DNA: TGTGCCAGTCGAATGGGGGGGGCAACCCACAATGAGCAGTTCTTC; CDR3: CASRMGGATHNEQFF
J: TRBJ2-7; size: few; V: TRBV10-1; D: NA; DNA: TGCGCCAGCAGTGACCCAGGGGACGAGCAGTACTTC; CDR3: CASSDPGDEQYF
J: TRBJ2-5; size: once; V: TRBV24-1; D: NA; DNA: TGTGCCACCAGTGACGGACGAGGGACCATAGGGAATGAGCAGTACTTC; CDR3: CATSDGRGTIGNEQYF
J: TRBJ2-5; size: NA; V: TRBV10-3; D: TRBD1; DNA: TGTGCCATCAGTGAACAGGGGGCGCGAGAGACCCAGTACTTC; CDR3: CAISEQGARETQYF
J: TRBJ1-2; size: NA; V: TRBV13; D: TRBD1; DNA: TGTGCCAGCAGTTACTATCCGGGACAGGGGGCGCCCGGCTACACCTTC; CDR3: CASSYYPGQGAPGYTF
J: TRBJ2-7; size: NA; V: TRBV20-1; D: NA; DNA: TGCAGTGCTAGAGATCCATCGGGGGCTGGGTACGAGCAGTACTTC; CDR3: CSARDPSGAGYEQYF
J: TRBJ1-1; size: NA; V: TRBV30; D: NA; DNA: TGTGCCTGGGGACTACAAGGGTACACTGAAGCTTTCTTT; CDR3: CAWGLQGYTEAFF
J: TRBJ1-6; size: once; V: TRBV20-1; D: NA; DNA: TGCAGTGCTAGTGAGGGTAGCTCCTATAATTCACCCCTCCACTTT; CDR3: CSASEGSSYNSPLHF
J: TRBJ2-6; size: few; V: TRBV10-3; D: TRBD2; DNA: TGTGCCACCACTAGCGGGAGATCCAACTCTGGGGCCAACGTCCTGACTTTC; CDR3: CATTSGRSNSGANVLTF
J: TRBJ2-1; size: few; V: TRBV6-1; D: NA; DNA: TGTGCCAGCACATTTGGGGGGGCCCACAATGAGCAGTTCTTC; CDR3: CASTFGGAHNEQFF
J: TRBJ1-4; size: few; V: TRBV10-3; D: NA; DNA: TGTGCCATCAGTTCGGGGGGCGCAACTAATGAAAAACTGTTTTTT; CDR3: CAISSGGATNEKLFF
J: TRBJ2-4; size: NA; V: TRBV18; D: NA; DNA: TGTGCCAGCGCACCACCGTTGGAAAACATTCAGTACTTC; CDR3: CASAPPLENIQYF
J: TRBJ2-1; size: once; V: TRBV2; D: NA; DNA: TGTGCCAGCAATGGGTTATCGGTTTCGAGCACCTACAATGAGCAGTTCTTC; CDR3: CASNGLSVSSTYNEQFF
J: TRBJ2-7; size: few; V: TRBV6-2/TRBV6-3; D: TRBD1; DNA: TGTGCCAGACCGGGACAGGGGGACCGGAGGCCACACTACGAGCAGTACTTC; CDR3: CARPGQGDRRPHYEQYF
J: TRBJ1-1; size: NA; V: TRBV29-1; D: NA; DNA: TGCAGCGTCCTGGACGGTTGGGATACTGAAGCTTTCTTT; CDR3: CSVLDGWDTEAFF
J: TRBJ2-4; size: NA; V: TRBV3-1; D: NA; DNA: TGTGCCAGCAGCCTACATCTGATAGAGGCCAAAAACATTCAGTACTTC; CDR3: CASSLHLIEAKNIQYF
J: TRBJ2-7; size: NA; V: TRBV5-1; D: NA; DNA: TGCGCCAGCAGCTTGGGGCCGGGGGGCGTCTCCTACGAGCAGTACTTC; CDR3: CASSLGPGGVSYEQYF
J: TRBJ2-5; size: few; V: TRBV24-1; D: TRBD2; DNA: TGTGCCACCAGTGACCCGAGACTAGCGGGGGGCCAAGAGACCCAGTACTTC; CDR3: CATSDPRLAGGQETQYF
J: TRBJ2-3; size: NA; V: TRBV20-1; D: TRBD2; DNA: TGCAGTGCTAGATACAGCGGGGGGATCACAGATACGCAGTATTTT; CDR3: CSARYSGGITDTQYF
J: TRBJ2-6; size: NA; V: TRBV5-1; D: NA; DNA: TGCGCCAGCAGCTTGGGCGTACGAGGCTCTGGGGCCAACGTCCTGACTTTC; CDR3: CASSLGVRGSGANVLTF
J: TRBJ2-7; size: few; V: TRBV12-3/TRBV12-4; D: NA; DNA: TGTGCCAGCAGCGACGGGAGCTCTGGGTACTTC; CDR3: CASSDGSSGYF
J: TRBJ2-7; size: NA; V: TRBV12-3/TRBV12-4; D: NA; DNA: TGTGCCAGCAGTTTAGGATTCCGGGGACGCCTCTCCTACGAGCAGTACTTC; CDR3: CASSLGFRGRLSYEQYF
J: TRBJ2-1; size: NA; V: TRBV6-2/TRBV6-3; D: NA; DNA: TGTGCCAGCAGTTACTCGAGACAGTACAATGAGCAGTTCTTC; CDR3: CASSYSRQYNEQFF
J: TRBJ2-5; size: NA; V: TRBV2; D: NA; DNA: TGTGCCAGCCATACATCAGTGTTCCCCGAGACCCAGTACTTC; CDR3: CASHTSVFPETQYF
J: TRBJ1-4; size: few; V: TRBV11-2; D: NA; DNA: TGTGCCAGCAGCTTAGGAGTTGGGGCCGAGGGAAAACTGTTTTTT; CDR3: CASSLGVGAEGKLFF
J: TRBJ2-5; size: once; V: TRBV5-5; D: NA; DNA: TGTGCCAGCAGCTTGGGCACAGAGAACCGTTGGGAGACCCAGTACTTC; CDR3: CASSLGTENRWETQYF
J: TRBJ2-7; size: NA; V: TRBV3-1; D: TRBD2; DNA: TGTGCCAGCAGCCAAGGGGCTAGCGGTTCCTACGAGCAGTACTTC; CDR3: CASSQGASGSYEQYF
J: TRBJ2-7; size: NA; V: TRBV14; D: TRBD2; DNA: TGTGCCAGCAGCCAGGGGGAGGGACTTACTCAGTACTTC; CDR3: CASSQGEGLTQYF